The clone carrying this T cell receptor beta chain was seen repeatedly, ten times or more. What it binds is not known. RNA transcripts were the template for amplifying TCR beta CDR3 regions. With the HTBI primer set, the TCR CDR3 went through a first round of RT-PCR. MiXCR, run by TCRdb on the multiplex PCR reads, gives a single entry per CDR3 protein. The table lists around 690,000 distinct CDR3 sequences, around 21% of them singletons, with 30% to 40% in the top ten. The data derive from a study of T cells in Graves' hyperthyroidism and ophthalmopathy. Study outcomes and limitations: Blood also held most thyroid clonotypes expanded beyond 0.001.

Sample: blood. This TCR came from a man aged 30 to 45 with Graves' ophthalmopathy.

CDR3 region: CASSLEVYGYTF. The CDR3 bases are TGTGCCAGCAGTTTAGAGGTCTATGGCTACACCTTC. The V call is TRBV28, the J call TRBJ1-2, with D unresolved. The CDR3 contains 12 residues. The germline gives CDR1 MDHEN, CDR2 SYDVKM. Trimming left V 2 bases short and J 4 bases short, with 5 bases between.